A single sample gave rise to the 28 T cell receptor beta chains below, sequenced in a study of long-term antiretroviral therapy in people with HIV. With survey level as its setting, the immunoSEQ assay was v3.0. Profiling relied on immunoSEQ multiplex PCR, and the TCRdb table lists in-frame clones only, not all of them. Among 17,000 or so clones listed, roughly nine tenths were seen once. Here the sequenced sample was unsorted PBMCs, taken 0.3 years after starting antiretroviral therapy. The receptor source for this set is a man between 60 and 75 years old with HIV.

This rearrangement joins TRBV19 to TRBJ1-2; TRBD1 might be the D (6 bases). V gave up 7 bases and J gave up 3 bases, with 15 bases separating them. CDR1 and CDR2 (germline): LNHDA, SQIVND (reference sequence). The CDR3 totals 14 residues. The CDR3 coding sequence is TGTGCCAGTATCTCCGACAGGTACGACTATGGCTACACCTTC. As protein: CASISDRYDYGYTF.

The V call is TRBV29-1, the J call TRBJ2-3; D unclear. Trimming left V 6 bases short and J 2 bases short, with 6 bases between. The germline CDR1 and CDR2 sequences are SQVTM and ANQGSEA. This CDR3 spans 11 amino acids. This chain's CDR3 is CSVIFTDTQYF. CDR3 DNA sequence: TGCAGCGTGATATTCACAGATACGCAGTATTTT.

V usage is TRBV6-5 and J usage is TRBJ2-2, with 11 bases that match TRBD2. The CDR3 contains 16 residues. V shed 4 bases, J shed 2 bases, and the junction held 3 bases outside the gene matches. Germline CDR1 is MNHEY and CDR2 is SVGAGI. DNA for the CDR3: TGTGCCAGCAGTTTAGCGGGAGGGCCAAACACCGGGGAGCTGTTTTTT. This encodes CASSLAGGPNTGELFF.

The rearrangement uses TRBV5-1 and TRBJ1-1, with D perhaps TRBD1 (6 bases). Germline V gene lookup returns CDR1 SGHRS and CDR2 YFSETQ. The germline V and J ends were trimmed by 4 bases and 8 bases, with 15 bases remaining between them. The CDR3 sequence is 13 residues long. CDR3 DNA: TGCGCCAGCAGCACCCATAGGGGGGTAGAAGCTTTCTTT. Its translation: CASSTHRGVEAFF.

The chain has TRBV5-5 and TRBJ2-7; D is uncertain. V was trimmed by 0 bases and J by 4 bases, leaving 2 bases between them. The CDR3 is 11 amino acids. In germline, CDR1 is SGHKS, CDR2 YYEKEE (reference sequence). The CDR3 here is CASSLGYEQYF. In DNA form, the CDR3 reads TGTGCCAGCAGCTTGGGGTACGAGCAGTACTTC. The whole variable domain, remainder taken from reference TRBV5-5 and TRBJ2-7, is DAGVTQSPTHLIKTRGQQVTLRCSPISGHKSVSWYQQVLGQGPQFIFQYYEKEERGRGNFPDRFSARQFPNYSSELNVNALLLGDSALYLCASSLGYEQYFGPGTRLTVT.

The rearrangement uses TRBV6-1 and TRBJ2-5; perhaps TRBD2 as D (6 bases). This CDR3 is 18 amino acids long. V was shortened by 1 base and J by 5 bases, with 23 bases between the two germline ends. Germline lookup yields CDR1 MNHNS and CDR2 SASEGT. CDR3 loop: CASSEGGGWTDRGETQYF. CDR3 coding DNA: TGTGCCAGCAGTGAAGGGGGTGGTTGGACTGACCGGGGGGAGACCCAGTACTTC.

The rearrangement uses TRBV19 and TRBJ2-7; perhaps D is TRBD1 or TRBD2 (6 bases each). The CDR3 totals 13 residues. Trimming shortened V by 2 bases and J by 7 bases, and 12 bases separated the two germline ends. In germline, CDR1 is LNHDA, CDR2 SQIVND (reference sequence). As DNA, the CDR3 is TGTGCCAGTAGTATAAGGGGGGTGAGTGAGCAGTACTTC. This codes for CASSIRGVSEQYF.

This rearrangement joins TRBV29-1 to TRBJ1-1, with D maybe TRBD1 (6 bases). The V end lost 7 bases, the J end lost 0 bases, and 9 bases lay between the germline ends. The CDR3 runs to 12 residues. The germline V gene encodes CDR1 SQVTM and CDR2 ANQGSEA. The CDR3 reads CSGGGMNTEAFF. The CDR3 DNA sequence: TGCAGCGGAGGGGGTATGAACACTGAAGCTTTCTTT.

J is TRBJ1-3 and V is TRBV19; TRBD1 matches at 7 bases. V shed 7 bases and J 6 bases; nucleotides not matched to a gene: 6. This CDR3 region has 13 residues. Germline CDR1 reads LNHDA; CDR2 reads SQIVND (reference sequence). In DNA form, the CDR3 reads TGTGCCAGTACGACAGGGAATGTAAACACCATATATTTT. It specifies CASTTGNVNTIYF.

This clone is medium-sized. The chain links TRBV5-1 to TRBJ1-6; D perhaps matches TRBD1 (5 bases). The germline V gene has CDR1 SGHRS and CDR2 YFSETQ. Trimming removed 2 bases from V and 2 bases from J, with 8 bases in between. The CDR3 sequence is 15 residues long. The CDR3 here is CASSFTGPYNSPLHF. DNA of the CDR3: TGCGCCAGCAGCTTCACGGGACCCTATAATTCACCCCTCCACTTT.

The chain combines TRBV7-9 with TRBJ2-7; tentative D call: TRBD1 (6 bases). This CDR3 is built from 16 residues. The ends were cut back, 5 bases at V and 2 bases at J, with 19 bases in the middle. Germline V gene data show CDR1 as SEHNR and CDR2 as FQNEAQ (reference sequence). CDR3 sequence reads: CASSPQGGTFPYEQYF. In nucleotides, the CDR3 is TGTGCCAGCAGCCCACAGGGTGGTACTTTTCCCTACGAGCAGTACTTC.

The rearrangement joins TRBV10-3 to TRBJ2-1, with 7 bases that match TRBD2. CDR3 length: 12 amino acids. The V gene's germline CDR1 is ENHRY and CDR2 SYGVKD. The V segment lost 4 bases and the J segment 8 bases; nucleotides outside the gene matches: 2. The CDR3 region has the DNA TGTGCCATCAGTGGACTAGCCCATGAGCAGTTCTTC. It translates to CAISGLAHEQFF.

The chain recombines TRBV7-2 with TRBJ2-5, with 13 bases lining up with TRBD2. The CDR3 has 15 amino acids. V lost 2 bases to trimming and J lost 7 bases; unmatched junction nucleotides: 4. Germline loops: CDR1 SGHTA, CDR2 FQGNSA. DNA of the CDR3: TGTGCCAGCAGCTTAACAACTAGCGGGGGGGGGACCCAGTACTTC. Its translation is CASSLTTSGGGTQYF.

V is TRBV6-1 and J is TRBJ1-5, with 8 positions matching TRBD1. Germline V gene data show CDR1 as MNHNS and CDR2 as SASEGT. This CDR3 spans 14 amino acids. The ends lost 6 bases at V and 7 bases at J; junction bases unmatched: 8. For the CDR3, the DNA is TGTGCCAGCAGCCGGACAGGGCGGGAACAGCCCCAGCATTTT. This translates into CASSRTGREQPQHF.

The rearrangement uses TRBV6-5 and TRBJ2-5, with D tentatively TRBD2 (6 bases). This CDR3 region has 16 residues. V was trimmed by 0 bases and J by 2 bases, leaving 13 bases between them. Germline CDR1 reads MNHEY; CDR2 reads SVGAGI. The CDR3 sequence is CASSYSVLARQETQYF. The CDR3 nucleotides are TGTGCCAGCAGTTACTCAGTACTAGCTAGGCAAGAGACCCAGTACTTC.

This CDR3 is CASSVGQGSAFPGELFF. Here the CDR3 DNA reads TGTGCCAGCAGCGTAGGACAGGGGAGCGCCTTCCCCGGGGAGCTGTTTTTT. The chain recombines TRBV9 with TRBJ2-2; 8 bases match TRBD1. V lost 0 bases to trimming and J lost 6 bases; unmatched junction nucleotides: 10. The V gene's germline CDR1 is SGDLS and CDR2 YYNGEE. There are 17 residues in the CDR3.

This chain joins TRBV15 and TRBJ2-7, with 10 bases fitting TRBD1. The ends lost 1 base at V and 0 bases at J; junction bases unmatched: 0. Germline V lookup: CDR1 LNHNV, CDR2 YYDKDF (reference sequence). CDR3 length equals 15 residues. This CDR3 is CATSRGQGASYEQYF. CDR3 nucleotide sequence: TGTGCCACCAGCAGAGGACAGGGGGCCTCCTACGAGCAGTACTTC.

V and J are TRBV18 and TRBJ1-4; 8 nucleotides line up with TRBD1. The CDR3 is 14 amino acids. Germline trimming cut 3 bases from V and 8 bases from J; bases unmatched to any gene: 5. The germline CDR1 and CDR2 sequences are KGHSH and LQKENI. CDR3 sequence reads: CASSPQGAWEKLFF. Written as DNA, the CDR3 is TGTGCCAGCTCACCCCAGGGGGCGTGGGAAAAACTGTTTTTT.

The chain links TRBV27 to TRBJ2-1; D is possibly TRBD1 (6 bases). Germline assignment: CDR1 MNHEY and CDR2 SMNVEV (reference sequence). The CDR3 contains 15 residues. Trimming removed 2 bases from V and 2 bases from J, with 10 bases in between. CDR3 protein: CASSLRQVTYNEQFF. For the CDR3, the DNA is TGTGCCAGCAGTTTACGACAGGTAACCTACAATGAGCAGTTCTTC.

CDR3 sequence: CASSLGDRGQDTEAFF. The CDR3 nucleotides read TGTGCCAGCAGCTTGGGGGACAGGGGGCAGGACACTGAAGCTTTCTTT. V and J are TRBV7-9 and TRBJ1-1, with 12 positions matching TRBD1. Germline-derived CDR1 and CDR2 are SEHNR and FQNEAQ (reference sequence). With 3 bases clipped from V and 3 bases from J, the junction kept 5 bases outside the gene matches. This CDR3 contains 16 residues.

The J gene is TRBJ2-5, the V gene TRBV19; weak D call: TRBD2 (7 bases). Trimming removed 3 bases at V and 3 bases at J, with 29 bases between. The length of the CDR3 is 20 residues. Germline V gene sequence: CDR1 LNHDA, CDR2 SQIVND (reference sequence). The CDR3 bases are TGTGCCAGTAGTATCTTAAAGTTGTCGGGGGGCGAGGGCGGGGAAGAGACCCAGTACTTC. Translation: CASSILKLSGGEGGEETQYF. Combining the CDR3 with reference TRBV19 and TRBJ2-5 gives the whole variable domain DGGITQSPKYLFRKEGQNVTLSCEQNLNHDAMYWYRQDPGQGLRLIYYSQIVNDFQKGDIAEGYSVSREKKESFPLTVTSAQKNPTAFYLCASSILKLSGGEGGEETQYFGPGTRLLVL.

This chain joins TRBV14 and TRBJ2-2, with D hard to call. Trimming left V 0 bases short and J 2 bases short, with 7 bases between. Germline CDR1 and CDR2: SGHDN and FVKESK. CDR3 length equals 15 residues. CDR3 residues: CASSQESRNTGELFF. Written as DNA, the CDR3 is TGTGCCAGCAGCCAAGAGAGTCGAAACACCGGGGAGCTGTTTTTT.

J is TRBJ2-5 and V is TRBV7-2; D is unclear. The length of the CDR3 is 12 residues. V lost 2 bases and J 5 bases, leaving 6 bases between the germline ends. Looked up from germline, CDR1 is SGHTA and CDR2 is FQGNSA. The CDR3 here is CASSLIRETQYF. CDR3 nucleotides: TGTGCCAGCAGCTTAATCAGGGAGACCCAGTACTTC.

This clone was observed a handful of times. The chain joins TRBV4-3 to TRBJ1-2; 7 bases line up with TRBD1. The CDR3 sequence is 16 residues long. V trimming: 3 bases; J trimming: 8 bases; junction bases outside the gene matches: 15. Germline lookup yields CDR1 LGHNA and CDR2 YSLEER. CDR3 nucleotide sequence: TGCGCCAGCAGCCAGCAGACAGGGCCCGGTCTCAGCGGCTACACCTTC. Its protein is CASSQQTGPGLSGYTF.

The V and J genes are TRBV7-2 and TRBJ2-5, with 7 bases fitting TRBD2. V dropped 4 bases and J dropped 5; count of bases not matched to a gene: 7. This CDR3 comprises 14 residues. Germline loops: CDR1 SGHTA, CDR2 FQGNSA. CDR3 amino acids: CASSSSLATETQYF. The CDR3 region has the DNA TGTGCCAGCAGCTCCTCACTAGCGACGGAGACCCAGTACTTC.

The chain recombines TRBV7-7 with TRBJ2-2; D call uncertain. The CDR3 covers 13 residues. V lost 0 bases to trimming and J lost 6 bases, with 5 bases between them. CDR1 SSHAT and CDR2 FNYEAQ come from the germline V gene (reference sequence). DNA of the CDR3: TGTGCCAGCAGCTTAGCTCGGTCCGGGGAGCTGTTTTTT. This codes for CASSLARSGELFF.

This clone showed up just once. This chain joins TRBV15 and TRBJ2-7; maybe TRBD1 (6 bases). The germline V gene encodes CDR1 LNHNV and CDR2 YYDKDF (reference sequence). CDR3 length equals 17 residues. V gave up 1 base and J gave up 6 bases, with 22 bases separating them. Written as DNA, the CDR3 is TGTGCCACCAGCAGAGTAATCGTGGCAGGGGAAGAGGGCGAGCAGTACTTC. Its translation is CATSRVIVAGEEGEQYF.

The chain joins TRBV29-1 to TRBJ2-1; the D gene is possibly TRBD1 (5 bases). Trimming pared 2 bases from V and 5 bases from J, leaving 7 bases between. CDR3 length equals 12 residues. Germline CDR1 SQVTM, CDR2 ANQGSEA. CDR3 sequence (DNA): TGCAGCGTTGAACAACAGGACAATGAGCAGTTCTTC. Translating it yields CSVEQQDNEQFF.